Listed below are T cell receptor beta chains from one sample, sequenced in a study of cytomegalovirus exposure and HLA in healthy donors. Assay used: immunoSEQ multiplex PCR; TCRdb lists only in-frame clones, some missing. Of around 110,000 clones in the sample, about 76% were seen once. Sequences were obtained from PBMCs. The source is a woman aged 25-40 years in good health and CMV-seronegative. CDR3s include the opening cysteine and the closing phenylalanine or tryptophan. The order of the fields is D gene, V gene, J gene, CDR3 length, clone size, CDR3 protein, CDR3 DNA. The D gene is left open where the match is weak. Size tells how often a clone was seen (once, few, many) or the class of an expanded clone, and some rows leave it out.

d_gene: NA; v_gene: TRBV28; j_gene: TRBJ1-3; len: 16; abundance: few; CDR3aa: CASSLNGPISGNTIYF; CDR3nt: TGTGCCAGCAGTTTAAATGGGCCCATCTCTGGAAACACCATATATTTT
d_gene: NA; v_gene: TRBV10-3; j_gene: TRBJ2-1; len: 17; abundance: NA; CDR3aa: CAISDGWTGPGVNEQFF; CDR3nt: TGTGCCATCAGCGACGGCTGGACAGGACCGGGGGTCAATGAGCAGTTCTTC
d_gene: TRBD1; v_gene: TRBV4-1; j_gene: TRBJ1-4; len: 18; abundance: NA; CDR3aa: CASSQRDRGVSTNEKLFF; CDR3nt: TGCGCCAGCAGCCAGAGGGACAGGGGGGTCTCAACTAATGAAAAACTGTTTTTT
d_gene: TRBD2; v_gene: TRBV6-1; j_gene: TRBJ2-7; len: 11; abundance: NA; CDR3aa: CARPLATEQYF; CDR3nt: TGTGCCAGACCACTAGCGACCGAGCAGTACTTC
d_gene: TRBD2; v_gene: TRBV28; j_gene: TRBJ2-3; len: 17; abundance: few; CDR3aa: CASSLGHAGGRTDTQYF; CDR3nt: TGTGCCAGCAGTTTGGGGCACGCGGGAGGGCGAACAGATACGCAGTATTTT
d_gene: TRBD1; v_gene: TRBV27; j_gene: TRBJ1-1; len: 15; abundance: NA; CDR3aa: CASSSIQRQGNEAFF; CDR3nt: TGTGCCAGCAGTTCTATCCAGAGACAGGGGAATGAAGCTTTCTTT
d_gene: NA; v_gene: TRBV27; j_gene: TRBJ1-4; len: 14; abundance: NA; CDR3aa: CASSSQGTGEKLFF; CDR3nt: TGTGCCAGCAGTTCTCAGGGGACGGGTGAAAAACTGTTTTTT
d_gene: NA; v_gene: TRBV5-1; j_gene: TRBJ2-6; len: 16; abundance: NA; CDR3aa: CASSLVMSTGANVLTF; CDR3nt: TGCGCCAGCAGCTTGGTCATGAGTACTGGGGCCAACGTCCTGACTTTC
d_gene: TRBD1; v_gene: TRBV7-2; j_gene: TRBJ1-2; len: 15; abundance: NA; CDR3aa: CASRGQVPANYGYTF; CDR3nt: TGTGCCAGCAGGGGACAGGTACCAGCTAACTATGGCTACACCTTC
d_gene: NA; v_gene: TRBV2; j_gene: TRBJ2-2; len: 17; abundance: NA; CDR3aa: CASSEVGWGANTGELFF; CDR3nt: TGTGCCAGCAGTGAAGTCGGATGGGGCGCGAACACCGGGGAGCTGTTTTTT
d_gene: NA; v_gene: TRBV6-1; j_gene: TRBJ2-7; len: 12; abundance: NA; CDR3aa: CASSAGLYEQYF; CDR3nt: TGTGCCAGCAGTGCTGGCCTTTACGAGCAGTACTTC
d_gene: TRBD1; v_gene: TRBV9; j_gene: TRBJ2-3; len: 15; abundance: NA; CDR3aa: CASRPTGGSTDTQYF; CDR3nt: TGTGCCAGCAGACCCACAGGGGGAAGCACAGATACGCAGTATTTT
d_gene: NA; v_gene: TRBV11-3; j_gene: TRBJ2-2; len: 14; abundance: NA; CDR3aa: CASSLRLNTGELFF; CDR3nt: TGTGCCAGCAGCCTAAGATTGAACACCGGGGAGCTGTTTTTT
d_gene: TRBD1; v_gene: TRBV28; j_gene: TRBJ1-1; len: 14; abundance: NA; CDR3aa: CASSAGGGNTEAFF; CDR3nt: TGTGCCAGCAGTGCAGGGGGCGGGAACACTGAAGCTTTCTTT
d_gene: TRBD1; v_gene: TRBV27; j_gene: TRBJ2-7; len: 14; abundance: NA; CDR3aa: CASSYRGYSYEQYF; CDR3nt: TGTGCCAGCAGTTACAGGGGCTACTCCTACGAGCAGTACTTC
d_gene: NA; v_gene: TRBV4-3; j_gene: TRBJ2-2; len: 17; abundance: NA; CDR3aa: CASSQDTKRANTGELFF; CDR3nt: TGCGCCAGCAGCCAAGATACGAAGCGGGCGAACACCGGGGAGCTGTTTTTT
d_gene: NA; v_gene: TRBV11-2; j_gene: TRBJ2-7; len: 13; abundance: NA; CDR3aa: CASSFPGVLKQYF; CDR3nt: TGTGCCAGCAGCTTCCCGGGGGTGCTTAAGCAGTACTTC
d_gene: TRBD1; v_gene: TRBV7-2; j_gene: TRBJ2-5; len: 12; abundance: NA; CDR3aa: CASSEQGWTQYF; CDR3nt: TGTGCCAGCAGCGAACAGGGGTGGACCCAGTACTTC
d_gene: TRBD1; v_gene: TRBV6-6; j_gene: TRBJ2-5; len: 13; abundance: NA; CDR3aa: CASSKTGVETQYF; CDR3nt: TGTGCCAGCAGTAAGACAGGGGTGGAGACCCAGTACTTC
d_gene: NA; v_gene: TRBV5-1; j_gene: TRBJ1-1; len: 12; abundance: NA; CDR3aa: CASSFGSTEAFF; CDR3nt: TGCGCCAGCAGCTTTGGCAGCACTGAAGCTTTCTTT
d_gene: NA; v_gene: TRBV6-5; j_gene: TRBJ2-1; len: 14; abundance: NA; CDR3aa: CASSYSTGYNEQFF; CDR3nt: TGTGCCAGCAGTTACTCGACGGGGTACAATGAGCAGTTCTTC
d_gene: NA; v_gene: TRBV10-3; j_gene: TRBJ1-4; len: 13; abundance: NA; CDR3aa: CATAGSNREKLFF; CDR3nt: TGTGCCACGGCAGGGTCTAATCGTGAAAAACTGTTTTTT
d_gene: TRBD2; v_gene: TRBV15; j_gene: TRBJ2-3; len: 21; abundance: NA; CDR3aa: CATSRARASGGVITSTDTQYF; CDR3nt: TGTGCCACCAGCAGAGCGAGGGCTAGCGGGGGCGTCATCACTAGCACAGATACGCAGTATTTT
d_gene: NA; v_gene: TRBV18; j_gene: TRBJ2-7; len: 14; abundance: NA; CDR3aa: CASSLSGFSYEQYF; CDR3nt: TGTGCCAGCTCACTTTCAGGTTTCTCCTACGAGCAGTACTTC
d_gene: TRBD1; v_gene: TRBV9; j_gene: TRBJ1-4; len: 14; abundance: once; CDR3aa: CASSKQGGFEKLFF; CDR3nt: TGTGCCAGCAGCAAACAGGGGGGGTTTGAAAAACTGTTTTTT
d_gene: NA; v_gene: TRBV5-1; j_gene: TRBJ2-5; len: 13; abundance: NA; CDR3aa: CASSTGLPQTQYF; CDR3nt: TGCGCCAGCAGCACGGGACTCCCACAGACCCAGTACTTC
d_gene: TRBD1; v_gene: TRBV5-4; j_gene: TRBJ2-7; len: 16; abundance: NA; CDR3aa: CASSSAGTGEIREQYF; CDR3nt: TGTGCCAGCAGCTCCGCCGGGACAGGGGAAATTCGCGAGCAGTACTTC
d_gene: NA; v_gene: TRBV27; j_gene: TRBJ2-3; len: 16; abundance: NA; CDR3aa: CASSLVGSIGRDTQYF; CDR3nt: TGTGCCAGCAGTTTAGTCGGTAGCATTGGGAGGGATACGCAGTATTTT
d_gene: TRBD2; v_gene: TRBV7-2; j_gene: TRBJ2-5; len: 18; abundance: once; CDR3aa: CASSLGTSGRGYQETQYF; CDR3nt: TGTGCCAGCAGCCTCGGGACTAGCGGGAGAGGATACCAAGAGACCCAGTACTTC
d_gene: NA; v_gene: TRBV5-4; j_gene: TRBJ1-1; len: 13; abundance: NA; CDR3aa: CASSNGQSPEAFF; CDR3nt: TGTGCCAGCAGCAACGGACAGTCCCCTGAAGCTTTCTTT
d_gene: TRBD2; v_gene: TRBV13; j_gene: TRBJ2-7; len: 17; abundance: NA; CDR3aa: CASSSSYSSGRAYEQYF; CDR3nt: TGTGCCAGCAGCTCCTCCTATTCTAGCGGGAGGGCCTACGAGCAGTACTTC
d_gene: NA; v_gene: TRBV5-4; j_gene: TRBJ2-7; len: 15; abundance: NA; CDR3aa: CASSLLAGTLREQYF; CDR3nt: TGTGCCAGCAGCTTGCTGGCAGGCACCCTCCGGGAGCAGTACTTC
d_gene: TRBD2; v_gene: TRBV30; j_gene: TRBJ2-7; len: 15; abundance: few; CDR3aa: CAWSVRGRSSYEQYF; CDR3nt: TGTGCCTGGAGTGTACGCGGGAGGAGCTCCTACGAGCAGTACTTC
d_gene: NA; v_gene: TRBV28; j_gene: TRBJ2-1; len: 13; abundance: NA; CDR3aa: CAAQGRGYNEQFF; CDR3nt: TGTGCCGCCCAGGGCAGGGGCTACAATGAGCAGTTCTTC
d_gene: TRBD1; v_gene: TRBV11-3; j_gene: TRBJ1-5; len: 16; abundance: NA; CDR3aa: CASSLRDRAGNQPQHF; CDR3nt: TGTGCCAGCAGCTTAAGAGACAGGGCTGGCAATCAGCCCCAGCATTTT
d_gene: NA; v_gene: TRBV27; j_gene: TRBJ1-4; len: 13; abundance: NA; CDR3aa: CASSFSPTEKLFF; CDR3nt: TGTGCCAGCAGTTTTTCCCCGACAGAAAAACTGTTTTTT
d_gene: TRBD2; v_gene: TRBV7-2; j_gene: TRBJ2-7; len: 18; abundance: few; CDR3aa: CASSSQKGIVGRGYEQYF; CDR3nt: TGTGCCAGCAGCTCGCAAAAAGGGATTGTGGGGCGGGGGTACGAGCAGTACTTC
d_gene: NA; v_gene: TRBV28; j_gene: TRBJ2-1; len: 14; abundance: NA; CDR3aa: CASKPTGSYNEQFF; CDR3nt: TGTGCCAGCAAACCCACGGGGAGTTACAATGAGCAGTTCTTC
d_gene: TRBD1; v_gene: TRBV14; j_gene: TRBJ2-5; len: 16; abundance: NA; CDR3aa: CASSTLPTGLQETQYF; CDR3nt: TGTGCCAGCAGCACTCTGCCGACAGGGCTACAAGAGACCCAGTACTTC
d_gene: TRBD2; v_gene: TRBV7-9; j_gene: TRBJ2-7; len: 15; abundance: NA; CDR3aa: CASSPFSGRAYEQYF; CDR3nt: TGTGCCAGCAGCCCGTTTAGCGGGAGGGCCTACGAGCAGTACTTC
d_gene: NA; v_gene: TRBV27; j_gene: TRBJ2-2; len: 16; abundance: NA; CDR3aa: CASSFSPARDTGELFF; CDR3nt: TGTGCCAGCAGTTTTTCCCCCGCCAGGGACACCGGGGAGCTGTTTTTT
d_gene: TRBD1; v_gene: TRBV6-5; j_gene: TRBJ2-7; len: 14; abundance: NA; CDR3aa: CASSGDRAHYEQYF; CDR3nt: TGTGCCAGCAGTGGGGACAGGGCCCACTACGAGCAGTACTTC
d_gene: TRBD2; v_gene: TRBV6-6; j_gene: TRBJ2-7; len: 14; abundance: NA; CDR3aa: CASSRGGRSYEQYF; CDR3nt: TGTGCCAGCTCACGGGGGGGCCGATCCTACGAGCAGTACTTC
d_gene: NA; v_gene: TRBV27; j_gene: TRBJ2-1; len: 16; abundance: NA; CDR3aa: CASRGLVGGNYNEQFF; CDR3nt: TGTGCCAGCAGGGGCTTAGTGGGAGGCAACTACAATGAGCAGTTCTTC
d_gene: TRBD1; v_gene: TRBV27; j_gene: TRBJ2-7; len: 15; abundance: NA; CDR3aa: CASRDGQGISYEQYF; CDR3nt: TGTGCCAGCAGGGACGGACAGGGGATTTCGTACGAGCAGTACTTC
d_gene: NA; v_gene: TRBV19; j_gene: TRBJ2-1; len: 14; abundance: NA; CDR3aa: CASSDRRGYNEQFF; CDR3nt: TGTGCCAGTAGCGACCGAAGAGGGTACAATGAGCAGTTCTTC
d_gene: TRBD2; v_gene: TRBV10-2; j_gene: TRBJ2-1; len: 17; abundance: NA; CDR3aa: CASRDTSGLAEYNEQFF; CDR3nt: TGCGCCAGCAGAGATACCTCAGGACTAGCGGAATACAATGAGCAGTTCTTC
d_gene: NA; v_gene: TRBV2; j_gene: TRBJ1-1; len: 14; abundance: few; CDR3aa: CASSETRGNTEAFF; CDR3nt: TGTGCCAGCAGTGAGACCAGGGGGAACACTGAAGCTTTCTTT
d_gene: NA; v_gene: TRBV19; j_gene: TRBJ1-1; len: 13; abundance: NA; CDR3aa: CASSILGSNVAFF; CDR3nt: TGTGCCAGTAGTATCCTGGGCTCCAATGTAGCTTTCTTT
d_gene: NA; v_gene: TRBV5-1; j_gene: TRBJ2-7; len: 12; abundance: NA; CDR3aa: CASSWTGDEQYF; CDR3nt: TGCGCCAGCAGCTGGACTGGGGACGAGCAGTACTTC
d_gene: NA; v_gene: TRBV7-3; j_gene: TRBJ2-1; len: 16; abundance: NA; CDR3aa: CASSLLAGDQYNEQFF; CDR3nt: TGTGCCAGCAGCTTACTAGCAGGGGACCAATACAATGAGCAGTTCTTC
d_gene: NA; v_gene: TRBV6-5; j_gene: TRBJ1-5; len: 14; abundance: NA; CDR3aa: CASSTYGVRQPQHF; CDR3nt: TGTGCCAGCAGTACATATGGAGTCCGGCAGCCCCAGCATTTT
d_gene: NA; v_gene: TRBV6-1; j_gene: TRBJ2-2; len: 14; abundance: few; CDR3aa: CASSGGDHTGELFF; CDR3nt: TGTGCCAGCAGTGGCGGAGATCATACCGGGGAGCTGTTTTTT
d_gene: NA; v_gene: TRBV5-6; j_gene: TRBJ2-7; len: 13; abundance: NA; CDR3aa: CASSFDRNYEQYF; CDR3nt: TGTGCCAGCAGCTTCGACAGAAACTACGAGCAGTACTTC
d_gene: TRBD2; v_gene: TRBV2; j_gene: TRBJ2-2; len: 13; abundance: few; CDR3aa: CASGPGGTGELFF; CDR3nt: TGTGCCAGCGGACCGGGGGGCACCGGGGAGCTGTTTTTT